This T cell receptor beta chain was found in a study of cytomegalovirus exposure and HLA in healthy donors. The study's findings and limits: Sequencing artifact likely explains a cluster of highly shared sequence variants. The authors later found TCR association rates varying by HLA locus, with DRB1 most and HLA-C fewest.

About this clone: The antigen is undetermined.

The V segment lost 2 bases and the J segment 6 bases; nucleotides outside the gene matches: 8. The CDR3 has 15 amino acids. Germline V gene lookup returns CDR1 SGHRS and CDR2 YFSETQ. A multiplex PCR was run with 60 Vbeta primers and 13 Jbeta primers. Data came from immunoSEQ multiplex PCR; TCRdb stores just in-frame clones and leaves some out. The sample records some 120,000 clones, over 60% being singletons. Sequencing was carried out using PBMCs. The TCR sequence derives from a human donor in good health. The rearrangement joins TRBV5-1 to TRBJ2-1; 7 nucleotides agree with TRBD1. The CDR3 is CASSFRQGGVNEQFF. DNA of the CDR3: TGCGCCAGCAGCTTCAGACAGGGTGGGGTCAATGAGCAGTTCTTC. Based on the CDR3 plus reference TRBV5-1 and TRBJ2-1, the full variable domain is KAGVTQTPRYLIKTRGQQVTLSCSPISGHRSVSWYQQTPGQGLQFLFEYFSETQRNKGNFPGRFSGRQFSNSRSEMNVSTLELGDSALYLCASSFRQGGVNEQFFGPGTRLTVL.